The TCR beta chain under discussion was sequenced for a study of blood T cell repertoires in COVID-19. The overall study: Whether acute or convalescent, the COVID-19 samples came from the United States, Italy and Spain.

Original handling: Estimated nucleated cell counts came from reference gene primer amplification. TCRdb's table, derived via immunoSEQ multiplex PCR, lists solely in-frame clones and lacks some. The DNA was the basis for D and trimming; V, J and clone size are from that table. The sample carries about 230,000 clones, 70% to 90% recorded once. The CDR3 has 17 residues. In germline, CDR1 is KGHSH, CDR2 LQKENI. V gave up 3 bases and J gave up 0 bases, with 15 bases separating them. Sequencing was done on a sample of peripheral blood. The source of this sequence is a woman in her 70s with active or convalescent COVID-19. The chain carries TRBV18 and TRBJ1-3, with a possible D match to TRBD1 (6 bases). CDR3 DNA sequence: TGTGCCAGCTCACCGAACCGACAGGCCCACTCTGGAAACACCATATATTTT. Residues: CASSPNRQAHSGNTIYF. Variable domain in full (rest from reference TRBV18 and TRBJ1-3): NAGVMQNPRHLVRRRGQEARLRCSPMKGHSHVYWYRQLPEEGLKFMVYLQKENIIDESGMPKERFSAEFPKEGPSILRIQQVVRGDSAAYFCASSPNRQAHSGNTIYFGEGSWLTVV.